This TCR beta chain was observed in a study of monozygotic twins with inflammatory bowel disease. Findings and limits, study-wide: Fewer shared clonotypes with others were found in IBD patients than in healthy twins, especially with disease activity.

Molecular identifiers with 6-nucleotide sample barcodes were added during cDNA synthesis via template switching. TCRdb reprocessed the 5' RACE reads, keeping one entry per CDR3 protein, no DNA. This sample contains approximately 390,000 distinct CDR3 sequences. Note on this clonotype: Its antigen remains unidentified.

The CDR3 totals 15 residues. Germline CDR1 and CDR2: SGHNT and YYREEE (reference sequence). This sequence joins TRBV5-4 and TRBJ1-1. Material: blood. This TCR came from a human donor with ulcerative colitis or Crohn's disease, or a healthy co-twin of an affected twin (not recorded which). The CDR3 loop is CASSLAGTTNTEAFF.